The 15 T cell receptor beta chains in this list originate from one sample, sequenced in a study of cytomegalovirus exposure and HLA in healthy donors. Vbeta (60) and Jbeta (13) primers were used in the PCR. Using immunoSEQ multiplex PCR, the repertoire was profiled, and TCRdb retains in-frame clones only, with some absent. The sample shows around 100,000 clones, approximately 84% of them seen only once. Sample: PBMCs. These TCRs come from a man aged 18 to 35 in good health and CMV-seronegative.

The chain couples TRBV7-9 to TRBJ1-5; a possible D gene is TRBD1 (5 bases). V lost 8 bases and J lost 4, with 9 bases in between. The germline V gene has CDR1 SEHNR and CDR2 FQNEAQ (reference sequence). There are 12 residues in the CDR3. The CDR3 DNA sequence: TGTGCCAGCGCCCGGACAAATCAGCCCCAGCATTTT. Translated, it gives CASARTNQPQHF. The variable domain in full, completed from reference TRBV7-9 and TRBJ1-5, reads DTGVSQNPRHKITKRGQNVTFRCDPISEHNRLYWYRQTLGQGPEFLTYFQNEAQLEKSRLLSDRFSAERPKGSFSTLEIQRTEQGDSAMYLCASARTNQPQHFGDGTRLSIL.

The rearrangement uses TRBV19 and TRBJ2-2; TRBD2 might be the D (6 bases). CDR1 and CDR2 from the germline V gene are LNHDA and SQIVND (reference sequence). The CDR3 is 15 amino acids. The V end was cut by 7 bases, the J end by 4 bases, with 16 bases between. The CDR3 here is CASTTYGTRTGELFF. The CDR3 DNA reads TGTGCCAGTACCACCTACGGGACTCGCACCGGGGAGCTGTTTTTT.

This chain connects TRBV2 to TRBJ2-7; a possible D gene is TRBD1 (5 bases). CDR1 is SNHLY, CDR2 FYNNEI, per germline. Trimming shortened V by 6 bases and J by 2 bases, and 11 bases separated the two germline ends. There are 13 residues in the CDR3. The CDR3 nucleotides read TGTGCCAGCAGGAAGACAGCAACCTACGAGCAGTACTTC. Translated: CASRKTATYEQYF.

The chain has TRBV27 and TRBJ1-1; no clear D gene. The CDR3 runs to 14 residues. V dropped 2 bases and J dropped 5 bases, with 12 bases sitting between them. Germline V gene data show CDR1 as MNHEY and CDR2 as SMNVEV (reference sequence). The CDR3 here is CASSLRRGITEAFF. The DNA of the CDR3 is TGTGCCAGCAGTTTACGAAGAGGGATTACTGAAGCTTTCTTT.

V usage is TRBV27 and J usage is TRBJ2-7; D is uncertain. In germline, CDR1 is MNHEY, CDR2 SMNVEV (reference sequence). The CDR3 is 12 amino acids. Trimming shortened V by 4 bases and J by 4 bases, and 8 bases separated the two germline ends. CDR3 sequence reads: CASSSLGYEQYF. The CDR3 DNA reads TGTGCCAGCAGTTCTCTCGGGTACGAGCAGTACTTC.

The chain links TRBV7-6 to TRBJ2-7; 9 nucleotides agree with TRBD2. Germline V gives CDR1 SGHVS, CDR2 FNYEAQ. The V gene end was trimmed by 2 bases and the J gene end by 4 bases; junction bases not matched to a gene: 3. The CDR3 loop spans 14 amino acids. The CDR3 region is CASSLTGLAYEQYF. The CDR3 DNA sequence: TGTGCCAGCAGCTTAACGGGACTAGCTTACGAGCAGTACTTC.

The chain is built from TRBV28 and TRBJ1-5; perhaps TRBD1 as D (5 bases). The V and J ends lost 5 bases and 2 bases respectively, with 16 bases between them. This CDR3 has 16 amino acids. CDR1 and CDR2 (germline): MDHEN, SYDVKM. The CDR3 region is CASSLQVGPGNQPQHF. The CDR3 coding sequence is TGTGCCAGCAGTCTTCAAGTGGGGCCGGGCAATCAGCCCCAGCATTTT.

The rearrangement uses TRBV7-3 and TRBJ2-3; a weak D match, TRBD2 (6 bases). V lost 2 bases to trimming and J lost 6 bases, with 12 bases between them. This CDR3 contains 14 residues. The germline V gene encodes CDR1 SGHTA and CDR2 FQGTGA. CDR3 in amino acids: CASSLSAGRDTQYF. The CDR3 DNA reads TGTGCCAGCAGCTTATCGGCGGGAAGGGATACGCAGTATTTT.

This clone was picked up one time. This rearrangement joins TRBV4-2 to TRBJ2-1, with 11 bases identical to TRBD2. The CDR3 has 17 amino acids. V lost 1 base and J lost 7; bases outside the gene matches: 9. Germline V gene lookup returns CDR1 LGHNA and CDR2 YNFKEQ. In nucleotides, the CDR3 is TGTGCCAGCAGCCAAGTACTAGCGGGAGTCCTAGGAAATGAGCAGTTCTTC. Encoded protein: CASSQVLAGVLGNEQFF.

The rearrangement links TRBV19 to TRBJ2-2; 7 positions match TRBD2. V shed 5 bases, J shed 5 bases, and the junction held 8 bases outside the gene matches. Germline CDR1 is LNHDA and CDR2 is SQIVND (reference sequence). The length of the CDR3 is 15 residues. The DNA for the CDR3 is TGTGCCAGTAGTCGGGCTAGCGGATCGACCGGGGAGCTGTTTTTT. This encodes CASSRASGSTGELFF.

This clone is a singleton in its sample. The CDR3 DNA reads TGTGCCAGCAGGATGCGTGGGCAGCAAGAGACCCAGTACTTC. Translating it yields CASRMRGQQETQYF. V is TRBV6-1 and J is TRBJ2-5, with D uncertain. CDR1 and CDR2 (germline): MNHNS, SASEGT. V was shortened by 6 bases and J by 2 bases, with 13 bases between the two germline ends. This CDR3 has 14 residues.

This rearrangement joins TRBV14 to TRBJ2-5; 9 bases are shared with TRBD1. With V trimmed by 4 bases and J by 5 bases, 11 bases remained unmatched. The germline V gene encodes CDR1 SGHDN and CDR2 FVKESK. The CDR3 consists of 16 residues. The CDR3 nucleotides are TGTGCCAGCAGCCCCGTGGGACAGGGTGTACGGGAGACCCAGTACTTC. As protein: CASSPVGQGVRETQYF.

This clone has more than one count but fewer than ten. This chain links TRBV30 with TRBJ2-7; D may be TRBD1 (6 bases). V lost 2 bases and J lost 5, with 10 bases in between. Germline CDR1 reads GTSNPN; CDR2 reads SVGIG (reference sequence). The CDR3 length is 12 residues. CDR3 sequence: CAWSPGDHEQYF. The CDR3 region has the DNA TGTGCCTGGAGTCCAGGGGACCACGAGCAGTACTTC.

DNA of the CDR3: TGTGCCAGCAGCTCCTCCTACCTTTCTCGCGGTGAGCAGTTCTTC. As protein: CASSSSYLSRGEQFF. The chain uses TRBV7-6 and TRBJ2-1; D remains ambiguous. Trimming cost V 4 bases and J 9 bases, with 19 bases left between them. This CDR3 region has 15 residues. Germline CDR1 reads SGHVS; CDR2 reads FNYEAQ.

The DNA for the CDR3 is TGTGCCAGCAGCACAGAGGACAGTGTCGGGCGAGAGGAAAAACTGTTTTTT. Translation: CASSTEDSVGREEKLFF. This rearrangement joins TRBV7-9 to TRBJ1-4, with D perhaps TRBD1 (6 bases). The germline V gene has CDR1 SEHNR and CDR2 FQNEAQ (reference sequence). The CDR3 has 17 residues. V was trimmed by 5 bases and J by 8 bases, leaving 24 bases between them.